The clone carrying this TCR beta chain appeared a single time. Assay: immunoSEQ multiplex PCR; the TCRdb copy retains only in-frame clones and omits some. The sample carries 59,000 or so clones, about 93% recorded once. This sample is drawn from a study of technical replicates of blood from a handful of donors. The CDR3 covers 14 residues. Germline values: CDR1 ENHRY, CDR2 SYGVKD. V lost 2 bases and J lost 4; bases outside the gene matches: 0. Material for sequencing was PBMCs. The sequence came from a human donor in good health. Some clones in this sample may be carry-over from other donors' samples. The chain is built from TRBV10-3 and TRBJ1-1; the match to TRBD1 covers 11 bases. DNA for the CDR3: TGTGCCATCAGTGAGGGACAGGGGGCCACTGAAGCTTTCTTT. Its protein product is CAISEGQGATEAFF.